This is a list of T cell receptor beta chains from one sample in a study of T cells in localized non-small cell lung cancer. Generated by immunoSEQ multiplex PCR, the TCRdb table keeps only in-frame clones and is missing some. The repertoire holds roughly 20,000 clones, about nine tenths seen once, with approximately 2.7% in the top ten. The starting material was peripheral blood, obtained before any cancer treatment. These receptor sequences come from a woman aged 35 to 70 with stage I lung adenocarcinoma. The CDR3 runs from the conserved cysteine through the conserved F or W. D genes are given only for firm matches. Clone size is given for some rows only: seen once, a few or many times, or a class if the clone is expanded.

J gene,V gene,CDR3 length,clone size,D gene,CDR3 DNA,CDR3 protein
TRBJ1-1,TRBV4-2,15,.,.,TGTGCCAGCAGCCTCGCCGACAGCATGAACACTGAAGCTTTCTTT,CASSLADSMNTEAFF
TRBJ2-1,TRBV4-3,15,few,TRBD2,TGCGCCAGCAGCCACCCAACGGGGGGGAATAATGAGCAGTTCTTC,CASSHPTGGNNEQFF
TRBJ1-2,TRBV6-6,14,.,TRBD1,TGTGCCAGCAGACCCCTGACAGGGAAGTATGGCTACACCTTC,CASRPLTGKYGYTF
TRBJ1-3,TRBV25-1,17,.,.,TGTGCCAGCAGTGTTAGGGGGTGGTCCCTCTCTGGAAACACCATATATTTT,CASSVRGWSLSGNTIYF
TRBJ1-2,TRBV5-5,14,.,.,TGTGCCAGCAGCTTGGACAGCGACGACTATGGCTACACCTTC,CASSLDSDDYGYTF
TRBJ2-3,TRBV28,15,.,.,TGTGCCAGCAGTTTGTTGCCCCCCAGGGAAGATACGCAGTATTTT,CASSLLPPREDTQYF
TRBJ2-2,TRBV11-2,15,.,TRBD2,TGTGCCAGCAGCCCCACTAGCGGGGGGGGAGGGGAGCTGTTTTTT,CASSPTSGGGGELFF
TRBJ2-5,TRBV7-9,16,.,.,TGTGCCAGCAGCTCCCCGCCTCGGGGGGCCCAAGAGACCCAGTACTTC,CASSSPPRGAQETQYF
TRBJ2-7,TRBV7-8,17,.,TRBD2,TGTGCCAGCAGCTCTCCCAGAACGCGGGGGGCAGCCTACGAGCAGTACTTC,CASSSPRTRGAAYEQYF
TRBJ1-2,TRBV18,15,.,TRBD1,TGTGCCAGCTCACCTCGACCCGGGACAGGGGAAGGCTACACCTTC,CASSPRPGTGEGYTF
TRBJ1-1,TRBV4-3,14,once,.,TGCGCCAGCAGCCAAGATGCTTGGGAAACTGAAGCTTTCTTT,CASSQDAWETEAFF
TRBJ1-6,TRBV19,16,few,TRBD1,TGTGCCAGTAGTATTGGGTGGGACAGCCTTAATTCACCCCTCCACTTT,CASSIGWDSLNSPLHF
TRBJ2-2,TRBV6-5,15,.,TRBD2,TGTGCCAGCAGGAGCAGCGGGGGGGCCCCCGGGGAGCTGTTTTTT,CASRSSGGAPGELFF
TRBJ2-1,TRBV9,15,.,.,TGTGCCAGCAGCTTCATACCCGGCTCCTACAATGAGCAGTTCTTC,CASSFIPGSYNEQFF
TRBJ1-6,TRBV7-8,16,.,TRBD1,TGTGCCAGCAGCCCCCCGGGCAGGGGGCCTAGGTCACCCCTCCACTTT,CASSPPGRGPRSPLHF
TRBJ2-7,TRBV6-5,13,few,TRBD1,TGTGCCAGCAGTCCGACAGGGTTCCACGAGCAGTACTTC,CASSPTGFHEQYF
TRBJ2-3,TRBV19,13,once,.,TGTGCGCTGGGGGGCTCTAGCACAGATACGCAGTATTTT,CALGGSSTDTQYF
TRBJ1-1,TRBV15,13,.,.,TGTGCCACCAGCACCCGACAGAACACTGAAGCTTTCTTT,CATSTRQNTEAFF
TRBJ2-1,TRBV6-5,15,.,.,TGTGCCAGCAGTTACTCAGGGGAGACTGGGAATGAGCAGTTCTTC,CASSYSGETGNEQFF
TRBJ1-5,TRBV2,15,.,.,TGTGCCAGCAGTGAAGTGGCGTTCAGCAATCAGCCCCAGCATTTT,CASSEVAFSNQPQHF
TRBJ2-3,TRBV6-4,15,.,.,TGTGCCAGCAGTGACAGGAGCGGGACAACAGATACGCAGTATTTT,CASSDRSGTTDTQYF
TRBJ2-3,TRBV11-2,14,once,.,TGTGCCAGCAGCTTAGGGTCGGATTGGGGGTTGCAGTATTTT,CASSLGSDWGLQYF
TRBJ1-2,TRBV28,13,.,TRBD1,TGTGCCAGCAGTCGGGACAGGAACGATGGCTACACCTTC,CASSRDRNDGYTF
TRBJ1-6,TRBV11-3,15,once,TRBD1,TGTGCCAGCAGCATAGGACAGGGAGTCCATTCACCCCTCCACTTT,CASSIGQGVHSPLHF
TRBJ1-1,TRBV11-2,13,.,.,TGTGCCAGCAGCCCCAGAGCAGGGAGCGGAGCTTTCTTT,CASSPRAGSGAFF
TRBJ2-2,TRBV5-5,17,.,TRBD2,TGTGCCAGCAGCTTGGTAATAGCGGGGGTTTTGGCCGGGGAGCTGTTTTTT,CASSLVIAGVLAGELFF
TRBJ2-7,TRBV6-5,14,few,.,TGTGCCAGCAGACCGGGCGGGCTGTCTCGCGAGCAGTACTTC,CASRPGGLSREQYF
TRBJ2-2,TRBV10-2,14,.,.,TGCGCCAGCAGTGAGTCCGGGAACACCGGGGAGCTGTTTTTT,CASSESGNTGELFF
TRBJ1-2,TRBV7-8,13,.,.,TGTGCCAGCTCCCTGGGGGGAAACTATGGCTACACCTTC,CASSLGGNYGYTF
TRBJ1-6,TRBV7-9,12,.,.,TGTGCCAGCAGCTTAGGACCGCGGACCCCCCACTTT,CASSLGPRTPHF
TRBJ2-1,TRBV5-4,16,few,TRBD2,TGTGCCAGCAGCTTGGGTAGCGGGGGGCCCCACAATGAGCAGTTCTTC,CASSLGSGGPHNEQFF
TRBJ1-5,TRBV4-3,18,.,.,TGCGCCAGCAGCCAAGAGATCCTAGGGGAAGGGGCTGGACAGCCCCAGCATTTT,CASSQEILGEGAGQPQHF
TRBJ2-7,TRBV19,16,.,TRBD1,TGTGCCAGTCGCAGTGCATGGGACAGGGCTGAATACGAGCAGTACTTC,CASRSAWDRAEYEQYF